This T cell receptor beta chain was retrieved from a study of PD-L1 blockade in urothelial cancer. On the study more broadly: About 90% of the roughly 30 patients were men whose urothelial cancer was bladder-origin. Blood analysis occurred 3 weeks (second dose) and 6 weeks after treatment start. T cell content in blood samples showed a median of around 150,000.

Germline CDR1 is SGHVS and CDR2 is FNYEAQ. The CDR3 has 14 amino acids. V lost 4 bases, J lost 6 bases, and 7 bases stayed unmatched. Stated time point: peripheral blood 6 weeks after treatment start. Into every PCR, synthetic TCR analog templates were spiked. Here immunoSEQ multiplex PCR was the method, and the copy in TCRdb shows in-frame clones only, minus some. The table has about 43,000 clones, 83% seen once. The V gene is TRBV7-6, the J gene TRBJ2-3, with 7 nucleotides matching TRBD2. The starting material was PBMCs, obtained around atezolizumab (anti-PD-L1) treatment. This TCR came from a man in his 60s with urothelial cancer. Here the CDR3 DNA reads TGTGCCAGCAGCTACAAGACTAGCATGGATACGCAGTATTTT. Its protein is CASSYKTSMDTQYF.